A single sample gave rise to the 3 T cell receptor beta chains below, sequenced in a study of cytomegalovirus exposure and HLA in healthy donors. In the PCR, 60 Vbeta and 13 Jbeta primers were used. Profiled with immunoSEQ multiplex PCR; TCRdb holds only in-frame clones, not every one. The table lists roughly 72,000 clones, with 3.5% to 4% in the top ten. Sequenced sample: PBMCs. These receptor sequences come from a young man in good health and CMV-seropositive.

The chain is built from TRBV2 and TRBJ2-7; 9 bases match TRBD2. This CDR3 region has 14 residues. Germline values: CDR1 SNHLY, CDR2 FYNNEI. The ends lost 7 bases at V and 0 bases at J; junction bases unmatched: 4. The CDR3 nucleotides are TGTGCCAGCACCATAGCGGGAGTCTCCTACGAGCAGTACTTC. The encoded protein is CASTIAGVSYEQYF.

CDR3 protein: CASSLDGTSGGARETQYF. CDR3 nucleotides: TGTGCCAGCAGCTTGGATGGGACTAGCGGGGGGGCTCGGGAGACCCAGTACTTC. The chain employs TRBV5-4 and TRBJ2-5, with 16 bases fitting TRBD2. Germline V gene sequence: CDR1 SGHNT, CDR2 YYREEE (reference sequence). The CDR3 spans 18 residues. Trimming cost V 0 bases and J 5 bases; bases outside gene matches: 7.

The chain carries TRBV5-1 and TRBJ2-7, with D unresolved. CDR3 size: 12 residues. V was shortened by 0 bases and J by 6 bases, with 7 bases between the two germline ends. Germline lookup yields CDR1 SGHRS and CDR2 YFSETQ. The CDR3 is CASSLEHVEQYF. As DNA, the CDR3 is TGCGCCAGCAGCTTGGAGCACGTCGAGCAGTACTTC.